The source of this TCR beta chain is a study of cytomegalovirus exposure and HLA in healthy donors. Study overall: The same platform was used for the 100 to 150 validation repertoires as for the approximately 730 first-cohort repertoires, as reported in a later analysis. Study-wide results and caveats: Associated with cytomegalovirus, according to the listing, were some 150 TCR beta chains.

Repertoires were generated with immunoSEQ multiplex PCR, while TCRdb's copy carries only in-frame clones and drops some. The table lists roughly 100,000 clones, roughly 85% of them singletons. Germline values: CDR1 SGHTA, CDR2 FQGNSA. The CDR3 length is 15 residues. Trimming cost V 6 bases and J 5 bases; bases outside gene matches: 11. A remark on this clone: The antigen remains unidentified.

Separate from the roughly 710-subject first cohort, the roughly 120-subject validation cohort was the one that the donors belonged to. The sequence came from a man aged 18 to 30 in good health and CMV-seropositive. V is TRBV7-2 and J is TRBJ2-5; 8 bases align to TRBD1. Sequencing input: PBMCs. The CDR3 loop is CASRPLQGVGETQYF. The DNA of the CDR3 is TGTGCCAGCAGACCTCTACAGGGGGTGGGGGAGACCCAGTACTTC.